This entry lists 30 T cell receptor beta chains sequenced from one sample in a study of T cells in Graves' hyperthyroidism and ophthalmopathy. Researchers amplified the TCR beta CDR3 regions from RNA transcripts. First-round RT-PCR of the TCR CDR3 relied on the HTBI primer set. Each CDR3 protein is one row after TCRdb ran MiXCR on the multiplex PCR reads. The sample shows around 420,000 distinct CDR3 sequences, around 13% of them seen only once. Sequences were obtained from blood. All receptors derive from a young woman with Graves' hyperthyroidism.

A few counts support this clonotype. The V and J genes are TRBV9 and TRBJ1-6; the match to TRBD1 covers 7 bases. The CDR3 covers 15 residues. Unmatched junction bases numbered 9, after V lost 3 bases and J lost 9 bases. Germline values: CDR1 SGDLS, CDR2 YYNGEE. CDR3 nucleotides: TGTGCCAGCAGCGAGGCCGGGACAGTGGGTTCACCCCTCCACTTT. Residues: CASSEAGTVGSPLHF. Together with reference TRBV9 and TRBJ1-6, the CDR3 gives the full variable domain: DSGVTQTPKHLITATGQRVTLRCSPRSGDLSVYWYQQSLDQGLQFLIQYYNGEERAKGNILERFSAQQFPDLHSELNLSSLELGDSALYFCASSEAGTVGSPLHFGNGTRLTVT.

This clonotype appeared many times. This sequence joins TRBV29-1 and TRBJ2-1; D is uncertain. The CDR3 totals 15 residues. Per the germline V gene, CDR1 is SQVTM and CDR2 is ANQGSEA. Trimming stripped 5 bases from V and 3 bases from J, with 17 bases between. CDR3 loop: CSVLTGHGNYNEQFF. DNA of the CDR3: TGCAGCGTTCTCACTGGTCACGGTAACTACAATGAGCAGTTCTTC.

With regard to this clonotype: This may be a read error: a much more frequent sequence differs by one nucleotide. CDR3: CASNRGRRNEQFF. The CDR3 DNA reads TGTGCCAGCAACAGAGGCAGGAGGAATGAGCAGTTCTTC. The V gene is TRBV6-1, the J gene TRBJ2-1; TRBD2 might be the D (5 bases). The CDR3 runs to 13 residues. Germline loops: CDR1 MNHNS, CDR2 SASEGT. V lost 7 bases to trimming and J lost 7 bases, with 14 bases between them.

This clonotype was detected many times. The chain couples TRBV12-3 or TRBV12-4 to TRBJ2-7; 7 bases fit TRBD2. Trimming cost V 6 bases and J 2 bases; bases outside gene matches: 4. The CDR3 covers 13 residues. The CDR3 protein is CASSPTSAYEQYF. DNA of the CDR3: TGTGCCAGCAGCCCTACTAGCGCCTACGAGCAGTACTTC.

In its sample, this clonotype was seen many times. The gene calls are TRBV12-3 or TRBV12-4 and TRBJ2-2; D may be TRBD1 or TRBD2 (5 bases each). Trimming stripped 3 bases from V and 2 bases from J, with 13 bases between. The CDR3 totals 16 residues. CDR3 region: CASSFPWGSNTGELFF. In DNA form, the CDR3 reads TGTGCCAGCAGTTTCCCCTGGGGGAGTAACACCGGGGAGCTGTTTTTT.

This clonotype was detected ten times or more. The chain carries TRBV9 and TRBJ2-7, with D unresolved. CDR1 and CDR2 from the germline V gene are SGDLS and YYNGEE. V dropped 0 bases and J dropped 0 bases, with 7 bases sitting between them. The CDR3 extends over 14 amino acids. The CDR3 region has the DNA TGTGCCAGCAGCGTAGGTTGGAGCTCCTACGAGCAGTACTTC. The encoded protein is CASSVGWSSYEQYF.

This clonotype was recorded at least ten times. The V gene is TRBV6-2 or TRBV6-3, the J gene TRBJ2-1; 7 positions match TRBD2. The trim removed 1 base at V and 5 bases at J, leaving 8 bases unmatched. The CDR3 runs 16 residues. Germline CDR1 reads MNHEY; CDR2 reads SVGEGT. The CDR3 sequence: CASSYWGGPSHNEQFF. The CDR3 nucleotides read TGTGCCAGCAGTTACTGGGGAGGGCCCTCTCACAATGAGCAGTTCTTC.

Only a few counts were recorded for this clonotype. A read error may be the cause here, since a much bigger clone is one base away. V gene TRBV28 combines with J gene TRBJ1-1, with 7 bases aligning to TRBD1. CDR3 length equals 19 residues. The V gene end was trimmed by 5 bases and the J gene end by 4 bases; junction bases not matched to a gene: 22. Germline V gives CDR1 MDHEN, CDR2 SYDVKM. The DNA of the CDR3 is TGTGCCAGCAGTCGGACAGGAGGACTCACCCTGGGCCAGGGCACTGAAGCTTTCTTT. It translates to CASSRTGGLTLGQGTEAFF. Full variable domain (remainder filled in from reference TRBV28 and TRBJ1-1): DVKVTQSSRYLVKRTGEKVFLECVQDMDHENMFWYRQDPGLGLRLIYFSYDVKMKEKGDIPEGYSVSREKKERFSLILESASTNQTSMYLCASSRTGGLTLGQGTEAFFGQGTRLTVV.

The chain carries TRBV6-2 or TRBV6-3 and TRBJ2-4, with a tentative D call TRBD2 (6 bases). The CDR3 loop spans 15 amino acids. Trimming cost V 5 bases and J 9 bases, with 20 bases left between them. Germline V gene data show CDR1 as MNHEY and CDR2 as SVGEGT. The CDR3 here is CASSIQAGRNSIQYF. CDR3 bases: TGTGCCAGCAGTATACAGGCAGGGAGGAATAGCATTCAGTACTTC.

In its sample, this clonotype was seen many times. The rearrangement uses TRBV6-5 and TRBJ2-2; a possible D gene is TRBD1 (5 bases). This CDR3 region has 16 residues. Germline V gene sequence: CDR1 MNHEY, CDR2 SVGAGI. Trimming pared 0 bases from V and 4 bases from J, leaving 12 bases between. In DNA, the CDR3 is TGTGCCAGCAGTTACTCGATCCAGGGTGGCACCGGGGAGCTGTTTTTT. Translating gives CASSYSIQGGTGELFF.

This clonotype was picked up many times. V is TRBV7-9 and J is TRBJ1-4, with 8 bases fitting TRBD1. The CDR3 has 19 amino acids. The germline V gene has CDR1 SEHNR and CDR2 FQNEAQ (reference sequence). The V and J ends lost 3 bases and 2 bases, in that order; junction bases with no gene match: 14. CDR3 DNA: TGTGCCAGCAGCTTCCGGACAGGGAGGGGCGGGACGACTAATGAAAAACTGTTTTTT. Translation gives CASSFRTGRGGTTNEKLFF.

This clonotype was seen only a few times. A much larger clone sits a single nucleotide away, making a read error possible. This chain joins TRBV12-3 or TRBV12-4 and TRBJ2-3, with D perhaps given as TRBD1 or TRBD2 (5 bases each). The CDR3 extends over 13 amino acids. Trimming took 5 bases from V and 7 from J, leaving 13 bases between them. CDR3 region: CASSPDEGNTQYF. CDR3 DNA sequence: TGTGCCAGCAGTCCAGACGAGGGGAATACGCAGTATTTT.

This clonotype was seen at least ten times. V and J are TRBV5-1 and TRBJ1-1, with D possibly being TRBD1 (6 bases). The CDR3 totals 14 residues. With 0 bases removed from V and 10 bases from J, the gap between germline ends came to 16 bases. Per germline, CDR1 SGHRS and CDR2 YFSETQ. CDR3 in amino acids: CASSLASNRDRAFF. The CDR3 region has the DNA TGCGCCAGCAGCTTGGCTTCAAACAGGGATAGAGCTTTCTTT.

The table lists this clonotype with many counts. The chain joins TRBV5-1 to TRBJ2-2, with 10 bases lining up with TRBD2. The ends lost 1 base at V and 0 bases at J; junction bases unmatched: 6. The CDR3 totals 18 residues. Germline loops: CDR1 SGHRS, CDR2 YFSETQ. CDR3 nucleotide sequence: TGCGCCAGCAGCTTGCGGCTAGCGGGAGAAACGAACACCGGGGAGCTGTTTTTT. It yields the protein CASSLRLAGETNTGELFF. Variable domain in full (rest from reference TRBV5-1 and TRBJ2-2): KAGVTQTPRYLIKTRGQQVTLSCSPISGHRSVSWYQQTPGQGLQFLFEYFSETQRNKGNFPGRFSGRQFSNSRSEMNVSTLELGDSALYLCASSLRLAGETNTGELFFGEGSRLTVL.

Many counts were recorded for this clonotype. The chain couples TRBV7-2 to TRBJ2-3; tentatively, D is TRBD2 (6 bases). Deletions cut 1 base from V and 5 bases from J, with 7 bases between. The CDR3 loop spans 13 amino acids. Looked up from germline, CDR1 is SGHTA and CDR2 is FQGNSA. The CDR3: CASSLVGGDTQYF. CDR3 DNA sequence: TGTGCCAGCAGCTTAGTCGGGGGAGATACGCAGTATTTT.

In its sample, this clonotype was seen many times. V and J are TRBV13 and TRBJ2-7; possible D gene TRBD1, 5 bases. The V end was cut by 0 bases, the J end by 3 bases, with 9 bases between. CDR1 is PRHDT and CDR2 is FYEKMQ in the germline V gene (reference sequence). The CDR3 has 14 amino acids. In DNA, the CDR3 is TGTGCCAGCAGCTTAGGAAGGGGTCTCTACGAGCAGTACTTC. It specifies CASSLGRGLYEQYF.

This clonotype was counted at least ten times. The V and J genes are TRBV11-2 and TRBJ2-7; unclear D gene. Germline CDR1 SGHAT, CDR2 FQNNGV. CDR3 length equals 13 residues. V was pared by 3 bases and J by 5 bases, with 11 bases between. The CDR3 spells CASSFDQVHEQYF. The CDR3 DNA reads TGTGCCAGCAGCTTCGACCAGGTCCACGAGCAGTACTTC.

Ten or more counts support this clonotype. The chain combines TRBV20-1 with TRBJ2-6, with 8 nucleotides matching TRBD2. J lost 4 bases, V lost 3 bases, and 5 bases had no gene match. Germline-derived CDR1 and CDR2 are DFQATT and SNEGSKA (reference sequence). The CDR3 is made up of 15 amino acids. Written as DNA, the CDR3 is TGCAGTGCTAGCAGCGGGAGCTCCGGGGCCAACGTCCTGACTTTC. Encoded protein: CSASSGSSGANVLTF.

This clonotype was counted only a few times. This chain links TRBV6-2 or TRBV6-3 with TRBJ2-5; a possible D gene is TRBD1 (6 bases). The CDR3 is made up of 14 amino acids. From germline, CDR1 is MNHEY and CDR2 SVGEGT. The ends were cut back, 2 bases at V and 0 bases at J, with 7 bases in the middle. The CDR3 loop reads CASSYGQYQETQYF. The CDR3 bases are TGTGCCAGCAGTTACGGACAGTACCAAGAGACCCAGTACTTC.

This clonotype was counted at least ten times. V and J are TRBV25-1 and TRBJ1-1, with D perhaps matching TRBD1 (6 bases). The V and J ends lost 7 bases and 7 bases respectively, with 13 bases between them. This CDR3 region has 12 residues. Germline V lookup: CDR1 MGHDK, CDR2 SYGVNS. The chain's CDR3 is CASTDDRREAFF. The CDR3 nucleotides read TGTGCCAGCACCGATGACAGGCGTGAAGCTTTCTTT. The whole variable domain, remainder taken from reference TRBV25-1 and TRBJ1-1, is EADIYQTPRYLVIGTGKKITLECSQTMGHDKMYWYQQDPGMELHLIHYSYGVNSTEKGDLSSESTVSRIRTEHFPLTLESARPSHTSQYLCASTDDRREAFFGQGTRLTVV.

This clonotype came up many times. This chain joins TRBV20-1 and TRBJ2-7; 8 bases align to TRBD2. The CDR3 loop spans 14 amino acids. In germline, CDR1 is DFQATT, CDR2 SNEGSKA (reference sequence). V trimming: 6 bases; J trimming: 2 bases; junction bases outside the gene matches: 9. The CDR3 here is CSAKDSSGTYEQYF. The CDR3 bases are TGCAGTGCGAAGGACAGTAGCGGGACCTACGAGCAGTACTTC.

The chain has TRBV27 and TRBJ2-1, with TRBD1 matching over 7 bases. With V trimmed by 3 bases and J by 8 bases, 1 base remained unmatched. The CDR3 is 12 amino acids. CDR1 and CDR2 from the germline V gene are MNHEY and SMNVEV (reference sequence). The CDR3 region is CASSFRGHEQFF. The CDR3 DNA reads as TGTGCCAGCAGTTTTAGGGGGCATGAGCAGTTCTTC.

This clonotype was detected ten times or more. The J gene is TRBJ2-3, the V gene TRBV2, with 10 bases identical to TRBD2. This CDR3 has 16 residues. The germline gives CDR1 SNHLY, CDR2 FYNNEI. The ends lost 3 bases at V and 7 bases at J; junction bases unmatched: 10. The CDR3, as DNA: TGTGCCAGCAGTGATTGGGGACTAGCGACAAAAAATACGCAGTATTTT. Its translation is CASSDWGLATKNTQYF.

The V gene is TRBV28, the J gene TRBJ2-7; D may be TRBD1 (6 bases). Trimming cost V 4 bases and J 0 bases, with 13 bases left between them. Germline V CDR1 and CDR2: MDHEN, SYDVKM. This CDR3 spans 15 amino acids. Written as DNA, the CDR3 is TGTGCCAGCAGTTCCCAGGGGTCGAACTCCTACGAGCAGTACTTC. Translated: CASSSQGSNSYEQYF.

This clonotype was recorded at least ten times. The CDR3 region is CASSPPGPLSGNTIYF. In DNA form, the CDR3 reads TGTGCCAGCTCACCACCGGGACCGCTCTCTGGAAACACCATATATTTT. V and J are TRBV18 and TRBJ1-3; possibly TRBD1 for D (5 bases). The germline CDR1 and CDR2 sequences are KGHSH and LQKENI. V lost 0 bases, J lost 0 bases, and 9 bases lay in between. This CDR3 spans 16 amino acids.

This clonotype was seen many times. This sequence joins TRBV12-3 or TRBV12-4 and TRBJ2-6; D remains unclear. The V end lost 2 bases, the J end lost 0 bases, and 5 bases lay between the germline ends. The CDR3 runs to 15 residues. The CDR3 region has the DNA TGTGCCAGCAGTTTATCGGGCTCTGGGGCCAACGTCCTGACTTTC. Its protein product is CASSLSGSGANVLTF.

V gene TRBV30 combines with J gene TRBJ2-7, with 9 bases lining up with TRBD1. Germline CDR1 is GTSNPN and CDR2 is SVGIG (reference sequence). The V and J ends lost 4 bases and 6 bases, in that order; junction bases with no gene match: 4. CDR3 length equals 12 residues. The CDR3 DNA reads as TGTGCCTGGACTAGGACAGGGGCCGAGCAGTACTTC. It translates to CAWTRTGAEQYF.

This clonotype was observed many times. The V and J genes are TRBV27 and TRBJ2-7, with 8 bases fitting TRBD2. Germline trimming cut 5 bases from V and 6 bases from J; bases unmatched to any gene: 15. Germline V CDR1 and CDR2: MNHEY, SMNVEV (reference sequence). CDR3 length: 16 residues. CDR3: CASSTRTGTRLSEQYF. CDR3 nucleotides: TGTGCCAGCAGTACAAGGACCGGGACTAGACTCTCCGAGCAGTACTTC.

This clonotype has a handful of counts. The germline gene is not matched at one end of the junction; a read error may be the cause. The chain uses TRBV6-2 or TRBV6-3 and TRBJ1-3; no reliable D call. The CDR3 length is 15 residues. The V gene's germline CDR1 is MNHEY and CDR2 SVGEGT. The CDR3 region has the DNA TGTGCCAGCAGGGGTATGGGCCTCTCTGGAAACACCATACATTTT. This translates into CASRGMGLSGNTIHF.

There are a few counts of this clonotype. Possible read error: a much larger clone is one base away. The V and J genes are TRBV6-1 and TRBJ2-7; weak D call: TRBD1 (5 bases). Trimming removed 7 bases from V and 0 bases from J, with 7 bases in between. Germline V gene sequence: CDR1 MNHNS, CDR2 SASEGT. This CDR3 region has 12 residues. This chain's CDR3 is CASNQGSYEQYF. CDR3 in DNA: TGTGCCAGCAACCAGGGCTCCTACGAGCAGTACTTC.